This TCR beta chain comes out of a study of control samples from healthy donors and cancer patients. The data were produced by immunoSEQ multiplex PCR, yet TCRdb's version contains in-frame clones alone and is incomplete. The sample lists tens of thousands of clones, approximately 94% occurring once. The germline gives CDR1 KGHSH, CDR2 LQKENI. Trimming took off 2 bases at V and 5 bases at J, with 7 bases between the two ends. This CDR3 has 14 residues. The chain employs TRBV18 and TRBJ1-6; TRBD1 might be the D (5 bases). The sample comprised PBMCs. This TCR was sampled from a young man with colorectal cancer. CDR3 coding DNA: TGTGCCAGCTCACCAGGGGGGAATAATTCACCCCTCCACTTT. This sequence encodes CASSPGGNNSPLHF.